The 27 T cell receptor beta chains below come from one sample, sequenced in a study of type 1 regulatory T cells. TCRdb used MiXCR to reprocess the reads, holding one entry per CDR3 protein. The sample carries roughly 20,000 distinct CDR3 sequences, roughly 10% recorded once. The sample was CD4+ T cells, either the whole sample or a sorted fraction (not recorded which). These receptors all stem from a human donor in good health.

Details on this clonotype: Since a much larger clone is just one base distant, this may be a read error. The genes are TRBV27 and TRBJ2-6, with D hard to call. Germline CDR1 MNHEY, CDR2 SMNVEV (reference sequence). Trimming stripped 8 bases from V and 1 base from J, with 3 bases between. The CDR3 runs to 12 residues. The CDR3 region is CASLSGANVLTF. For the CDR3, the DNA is TGTGCCAGCTTGTCTGGGGCCAACGTCCTGACTTTC.

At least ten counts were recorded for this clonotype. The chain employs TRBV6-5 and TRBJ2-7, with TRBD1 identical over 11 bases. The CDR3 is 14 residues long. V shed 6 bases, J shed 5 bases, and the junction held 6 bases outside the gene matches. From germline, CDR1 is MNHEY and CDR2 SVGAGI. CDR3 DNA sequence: TGTGCCAGCAGAGGACAGGGGGCCCCCCACGAGCAGTACTTC. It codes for CASRGQGAPHEQYF.

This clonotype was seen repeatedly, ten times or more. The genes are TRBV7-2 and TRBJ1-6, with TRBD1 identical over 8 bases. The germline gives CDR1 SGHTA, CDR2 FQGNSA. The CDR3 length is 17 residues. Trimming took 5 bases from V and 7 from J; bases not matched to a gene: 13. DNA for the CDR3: TGTGCCAGCAGCACCATATCGACAGGGGTGCGGAATTCACCCCTCCACTTT. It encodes CASSTISTGVRNSPLHF.

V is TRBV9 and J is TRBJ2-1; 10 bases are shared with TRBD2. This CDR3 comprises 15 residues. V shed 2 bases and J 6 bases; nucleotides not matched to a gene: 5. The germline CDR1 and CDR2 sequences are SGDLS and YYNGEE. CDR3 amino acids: CASSVLTSGVNEQFF. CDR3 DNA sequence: TGTGCCAGCAGCGTTTTAACTAGCGGGGTCAATGAGCAGTTCTTC. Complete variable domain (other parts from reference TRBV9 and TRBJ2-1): DSGVTQTPKHLITATGQRVTLRCSPRSGDLSVYWYQQSLDQGLQFLIQYYNGEERAKGNILERFSAQQFPDLHSELNLSSLELGDSALYFCASSVLTSGVNEQFFGPGTRLTVL.

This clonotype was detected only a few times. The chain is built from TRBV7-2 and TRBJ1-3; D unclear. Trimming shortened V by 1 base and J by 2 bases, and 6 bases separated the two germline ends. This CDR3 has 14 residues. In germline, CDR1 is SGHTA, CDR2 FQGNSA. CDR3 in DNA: TGTGCCAGCAGCTTAGACGGAACTGGAAACACCATATATTTT. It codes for CASSLDGTGNTIYF.

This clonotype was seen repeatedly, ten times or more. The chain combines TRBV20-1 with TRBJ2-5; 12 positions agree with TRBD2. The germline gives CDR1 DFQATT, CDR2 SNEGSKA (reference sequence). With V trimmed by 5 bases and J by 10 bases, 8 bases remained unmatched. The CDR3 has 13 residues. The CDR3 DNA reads TGCAGTGCTCGACTAGCGGGAGTTGGTAGCCAGTACTTC. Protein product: CSARLAGVGSQYF.

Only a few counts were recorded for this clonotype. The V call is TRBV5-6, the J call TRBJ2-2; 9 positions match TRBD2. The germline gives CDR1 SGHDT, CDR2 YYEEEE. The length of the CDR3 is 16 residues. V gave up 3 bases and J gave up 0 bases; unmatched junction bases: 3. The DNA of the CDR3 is TGTGCCAGCAGCTCCGGACTAGCGCCGAACACCGGGGAGCTGTTTTTT. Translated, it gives CASSSGLAPNTGELFF. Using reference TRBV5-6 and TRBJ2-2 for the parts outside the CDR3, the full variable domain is DAGVTQSPTHLIKTRGQQVTLRCSPKSGHDTVSWYQQALGQGPQFIFQYYEEEERQRGNFPDRFSGHQFPNYSSELNVNALLLGDSALYLCASSSGLAPNTGELFFGEGSRLTVL.

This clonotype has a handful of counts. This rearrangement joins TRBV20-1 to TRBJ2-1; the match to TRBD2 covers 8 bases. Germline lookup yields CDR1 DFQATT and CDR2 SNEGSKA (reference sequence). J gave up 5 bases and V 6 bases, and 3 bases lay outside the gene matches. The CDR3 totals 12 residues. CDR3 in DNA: TGCAGTGCCCCGCGGGGGGACAATGAGCAGTTCTTC. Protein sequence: CSAPRGDNEQFF.

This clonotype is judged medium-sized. The DNA of the CDR3 is TGCGCCAGCAGCCCCGGGGGGGCCACTGAAGCTTTCTTT. This sequence encodes CASSPGGATEAFF. The genes are TRBV5-1 and TRBJ1-1; possibly TRBD1 for D (6 bases). The CDR3 covers 13 residues. CDR1 is SGHRS and CDR2 is YFSETQ in the germline V gene. V lost 4 bases, J lost 4 bases, and 11 bases lay in between.

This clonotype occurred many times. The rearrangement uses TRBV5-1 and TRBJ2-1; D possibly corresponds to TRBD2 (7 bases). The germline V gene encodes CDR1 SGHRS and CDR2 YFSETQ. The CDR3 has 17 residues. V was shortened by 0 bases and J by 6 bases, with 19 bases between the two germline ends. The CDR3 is CASSLAEEWRGLNEQFF. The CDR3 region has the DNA TGCGCCAGCAGCTTGGCCGAGGAGTGGCGGGGGCTCAATGAGCAGTTCTTC.

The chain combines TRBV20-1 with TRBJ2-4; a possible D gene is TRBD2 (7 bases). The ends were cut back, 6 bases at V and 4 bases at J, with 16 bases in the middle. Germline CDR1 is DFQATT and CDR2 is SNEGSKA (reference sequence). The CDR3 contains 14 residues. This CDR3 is CSAREGGGKNIQYF. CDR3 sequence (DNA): TGCAGTGCCCGAGAGGGGGGAGGGAAAAACATTCAGTACTTC.

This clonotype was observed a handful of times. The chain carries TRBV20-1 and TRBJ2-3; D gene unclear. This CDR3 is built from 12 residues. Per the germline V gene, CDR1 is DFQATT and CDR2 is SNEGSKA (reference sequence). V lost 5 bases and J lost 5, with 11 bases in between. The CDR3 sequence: CSAPDQKDTQYF. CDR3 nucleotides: TGCAGTGCTCCTGACCAAAAAGATACGCAGTATTTT.

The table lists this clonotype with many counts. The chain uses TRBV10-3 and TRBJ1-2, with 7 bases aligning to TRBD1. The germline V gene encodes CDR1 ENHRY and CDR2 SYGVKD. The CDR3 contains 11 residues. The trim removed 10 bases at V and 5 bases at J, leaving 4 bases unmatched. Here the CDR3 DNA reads TGTGCCAGCGGGACAGATTATGGCTACACCTTC. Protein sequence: CASGTDYGYTF.

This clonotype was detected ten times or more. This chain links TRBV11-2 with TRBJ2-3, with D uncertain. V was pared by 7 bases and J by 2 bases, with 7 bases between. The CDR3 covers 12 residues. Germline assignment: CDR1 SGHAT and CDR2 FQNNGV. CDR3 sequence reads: CASTFNTDTQYF. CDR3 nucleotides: TGTGCCAGCACCTTCAACACAGATACGCAGTATTTT.

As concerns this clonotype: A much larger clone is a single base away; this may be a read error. CDR3 DNA sequence: TGTGCCAGCACCCTTTTGTTAGCGGGATACAATGAGCAGCTCTTC. Translating gives CASTLLLAGYNEQLF. The chain carries TRBV28 and TRBJ2-1; the match to TRBD2 covers 8 bases. The CDR3 has 15 residues. CDR1 is MDHEN, CDR2 SYDVKM, per germline.

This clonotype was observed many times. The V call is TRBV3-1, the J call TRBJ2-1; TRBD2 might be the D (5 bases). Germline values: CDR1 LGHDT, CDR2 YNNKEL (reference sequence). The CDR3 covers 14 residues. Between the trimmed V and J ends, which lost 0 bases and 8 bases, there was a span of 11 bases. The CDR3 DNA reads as TGTGCCAGCAGCCAAGATTTAGGCGGGCATGAGCAGTTCTTC. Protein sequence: CASSQDLGGHEQFF.

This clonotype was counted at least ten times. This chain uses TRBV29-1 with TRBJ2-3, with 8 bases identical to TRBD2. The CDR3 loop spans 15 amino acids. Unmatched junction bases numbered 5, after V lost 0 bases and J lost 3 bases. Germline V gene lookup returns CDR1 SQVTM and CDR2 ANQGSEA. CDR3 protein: CSVEDKVAGTDTQYF. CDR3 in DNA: TGCAGCGTTGAAGATAAGGTAGCGGGGACAGATACGCAGTATTTT.

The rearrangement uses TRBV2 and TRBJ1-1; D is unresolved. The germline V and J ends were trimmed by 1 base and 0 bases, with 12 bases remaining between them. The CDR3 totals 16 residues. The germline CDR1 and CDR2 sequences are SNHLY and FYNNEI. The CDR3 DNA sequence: TGTGCCAGCAGTGAAGAGCCACGACCATTGAACACTGAAGCTTTCTTT. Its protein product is CASSEEPRPLNTEAFF.

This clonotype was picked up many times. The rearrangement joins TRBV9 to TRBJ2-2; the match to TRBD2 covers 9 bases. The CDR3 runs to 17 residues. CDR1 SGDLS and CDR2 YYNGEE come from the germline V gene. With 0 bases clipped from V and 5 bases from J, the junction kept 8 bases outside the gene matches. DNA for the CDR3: TGTGCCAGCAGCGTAGAATGGGCGGGAGGGCTGACCGGGGAGCTGTTTTTT. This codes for CASSVEWAGGLTGELFF. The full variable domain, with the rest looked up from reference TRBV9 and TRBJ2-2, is DSGVTQTPKHLITATGQRVTLRCSPRSGDLSVYWYQQSLDQGLQFLIQYYNGEERAKGNILERFSAQQFPDLHSELNLSSLELGDSALYFCASSVEWAGGLTGELFFGEGSRLTVL.

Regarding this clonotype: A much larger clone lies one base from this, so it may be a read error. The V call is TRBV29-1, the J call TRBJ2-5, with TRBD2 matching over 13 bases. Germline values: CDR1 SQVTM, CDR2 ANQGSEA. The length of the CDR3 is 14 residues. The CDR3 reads CSVGLAGYQETQNF. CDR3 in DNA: TGCAGCGTGGGACTAGCGGGGTACCAAGAGACCCAGAACTTC.

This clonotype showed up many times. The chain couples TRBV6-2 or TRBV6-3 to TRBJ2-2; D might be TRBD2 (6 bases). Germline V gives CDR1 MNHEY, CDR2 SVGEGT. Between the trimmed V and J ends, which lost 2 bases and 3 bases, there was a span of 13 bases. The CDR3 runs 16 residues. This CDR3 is CASSYPRGTDTGELFF. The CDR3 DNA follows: TGTGCCAGCAGTTACCCGCGGGGTACGGACACCGGGGAGCTGTTTTTT.

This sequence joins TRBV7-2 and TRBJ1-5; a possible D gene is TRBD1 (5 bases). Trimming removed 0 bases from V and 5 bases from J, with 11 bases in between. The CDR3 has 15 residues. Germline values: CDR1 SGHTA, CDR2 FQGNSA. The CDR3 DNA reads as TGTGCCAGCAGCTTAGCGGGGCAGGTTCATCAGCCCCAGCATTTT. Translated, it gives CASSLAGQVHQPQHF. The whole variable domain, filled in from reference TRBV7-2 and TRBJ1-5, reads GAGVSQSPSNKVTEKGKDVELRCDPISGHTALYWYRQSLGQGLEFLIYFQGNSAPDKSGLPSDRFSAERTGGSVSTLTIQRTQQEDSAVYLCASSLAGQVHQPQHFGDGTRLSIL.

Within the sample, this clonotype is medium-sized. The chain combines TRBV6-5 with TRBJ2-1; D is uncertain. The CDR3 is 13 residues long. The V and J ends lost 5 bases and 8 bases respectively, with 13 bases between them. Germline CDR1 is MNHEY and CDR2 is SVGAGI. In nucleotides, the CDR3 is TGTGCCAGCAGTGATTCAGAAAGAGATGAGCAGTTCTTC. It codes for CASSDSERDEQFF.

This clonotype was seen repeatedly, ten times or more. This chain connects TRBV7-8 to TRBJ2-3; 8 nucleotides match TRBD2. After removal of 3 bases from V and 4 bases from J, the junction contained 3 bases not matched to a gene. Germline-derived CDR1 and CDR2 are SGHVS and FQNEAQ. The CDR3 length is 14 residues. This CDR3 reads CASSLAGGADTQYF. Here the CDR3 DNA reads TGTGCCAGCAGCTTGGCGGGGGGCGCAGATACGCAGTATTTT.

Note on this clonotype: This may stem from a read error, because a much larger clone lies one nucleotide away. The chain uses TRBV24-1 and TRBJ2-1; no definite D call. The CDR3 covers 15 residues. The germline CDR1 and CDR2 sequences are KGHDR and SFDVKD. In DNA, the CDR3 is TGTGCCACCAGTGATTTGGATAGGACCTACGATGAGCAGGTCTTC. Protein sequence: CATSDLDRTYDEQVF.

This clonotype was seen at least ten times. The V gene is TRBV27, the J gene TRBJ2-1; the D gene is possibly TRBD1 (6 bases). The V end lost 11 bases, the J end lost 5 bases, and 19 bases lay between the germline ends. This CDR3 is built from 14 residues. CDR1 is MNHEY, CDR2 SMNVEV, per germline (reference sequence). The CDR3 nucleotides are TGTGCCCCCCGGCAGGGTAAGGGGGACAATGAGCAGTTCTTC. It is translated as CAPRQGKGDNEQFF.

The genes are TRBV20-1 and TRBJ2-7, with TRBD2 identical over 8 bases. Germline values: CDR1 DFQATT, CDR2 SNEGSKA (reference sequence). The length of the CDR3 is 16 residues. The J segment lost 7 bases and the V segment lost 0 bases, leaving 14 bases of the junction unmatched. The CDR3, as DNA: TGCAGTGCTAGAGATCCCGGGGCGGGGGGCCCGCCAGAGCAGTACTTC. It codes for CSARDPGAGGPPEQYF.